This TCR beta chain was profiled in a study of breast tumors, draining lymph nodes, adjacent tissues. General study results and limits: Most tumor T cells seemingly derive from lymph node, then expand in tumor. Compared with lymph nodes, tumors were less diverse; compared with nontumor tissue, more. Luminal-like breast cancer showed significantly greater tumor-nontumor repertoire similarity than basal-like breast cancer did.

Trimming took 9 bases from V and 0 from J; bases not matched to a gene: 7. This CDR3 is 14 amino acids long. Germline V gene lookup returns CDR1 LGHNT and CDR2 FRNRAP. MiXCR, applied by TCRdb to the multiplex PCR reads, yields one record per CDR3 protein. The sample has fewer than 200,000 distinct CDR3 sequences, roughly a third seen once. Concerning this clonotype itself: What it recognizes is unknown.

Samples came from axillary lymph nodes draining the breast cancer. This sequence originates from a female donor with breast cancer. Some clones in this sample may be carry-over from other donors' samples. The chain has TRBV12-5 and TRBJ2-7, with TRBD2 matching over 8 bases. What was sequenced was axillary lymph node tissue. CDR3 sequence reads: CASGGGGYSYEQYF. The CDR3 DNA reads as TGTGCTAGCGGGGGGGGCGGGTACTCCTACGAGCAGTACTTC.